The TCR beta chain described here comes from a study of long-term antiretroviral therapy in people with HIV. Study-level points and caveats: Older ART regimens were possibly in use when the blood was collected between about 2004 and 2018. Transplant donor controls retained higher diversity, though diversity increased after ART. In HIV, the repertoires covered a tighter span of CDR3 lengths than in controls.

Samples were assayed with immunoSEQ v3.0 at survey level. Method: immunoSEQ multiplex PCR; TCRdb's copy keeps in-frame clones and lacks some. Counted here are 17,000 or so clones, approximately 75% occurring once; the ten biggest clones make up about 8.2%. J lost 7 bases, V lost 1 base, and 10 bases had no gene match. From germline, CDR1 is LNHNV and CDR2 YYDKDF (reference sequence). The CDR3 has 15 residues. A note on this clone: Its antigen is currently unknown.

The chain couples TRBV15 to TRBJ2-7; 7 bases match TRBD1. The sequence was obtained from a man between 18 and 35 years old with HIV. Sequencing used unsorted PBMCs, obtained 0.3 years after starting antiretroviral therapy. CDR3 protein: CATSRVRQGSREQYV. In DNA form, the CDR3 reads TGTGCCACCAGCAGAGTTAGACAGGGATCTAGGGAGCAGTACGTC.